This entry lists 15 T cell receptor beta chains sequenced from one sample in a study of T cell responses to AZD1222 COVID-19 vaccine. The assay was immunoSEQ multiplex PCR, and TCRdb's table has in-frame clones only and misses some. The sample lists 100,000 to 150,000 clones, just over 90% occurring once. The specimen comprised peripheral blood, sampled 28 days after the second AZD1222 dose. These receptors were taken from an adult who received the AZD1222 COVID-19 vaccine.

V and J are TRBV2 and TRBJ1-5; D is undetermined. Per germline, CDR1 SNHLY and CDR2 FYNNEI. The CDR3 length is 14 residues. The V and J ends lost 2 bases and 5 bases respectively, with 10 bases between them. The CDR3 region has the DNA TGTGCCAGCAGTGAATTAAACGGGGATCAGCCCCAGCATTTT. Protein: CASSELNGDQPQHF.

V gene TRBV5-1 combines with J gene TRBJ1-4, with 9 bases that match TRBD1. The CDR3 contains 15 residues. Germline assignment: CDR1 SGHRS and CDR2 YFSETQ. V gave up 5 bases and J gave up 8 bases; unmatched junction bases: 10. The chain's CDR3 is CASRFTGGPMEKLFF. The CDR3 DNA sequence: TGCGCCAGCAGGTTTACAGGGGGCCCTATGGAAAAACTGTTTTTT.

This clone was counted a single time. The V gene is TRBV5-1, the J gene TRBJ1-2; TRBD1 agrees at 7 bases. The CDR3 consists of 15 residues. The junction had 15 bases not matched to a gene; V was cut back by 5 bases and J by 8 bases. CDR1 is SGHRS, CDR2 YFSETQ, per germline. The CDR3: CASRNDLGDRDGYTF. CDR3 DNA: TGCGCCAGCAGAAATGACCTCGGCGACAGGGACGGCTACACCTTC.

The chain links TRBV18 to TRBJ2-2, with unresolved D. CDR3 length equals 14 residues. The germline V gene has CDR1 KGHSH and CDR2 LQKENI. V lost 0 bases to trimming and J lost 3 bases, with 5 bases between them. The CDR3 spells CASSPPADTGELFF. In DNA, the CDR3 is TGTGCCAGCTCACCACCGGCGGACACCGGGGAGCTGTTTTTT.

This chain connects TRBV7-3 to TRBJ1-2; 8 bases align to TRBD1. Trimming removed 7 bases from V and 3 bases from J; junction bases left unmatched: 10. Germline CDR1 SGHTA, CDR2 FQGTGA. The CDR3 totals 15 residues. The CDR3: CASIRTGFPDYGYTF. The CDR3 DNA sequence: TGTGCCAGCATTCGGACAGGGTTCCCAGACTATGGCTACACCTTC.

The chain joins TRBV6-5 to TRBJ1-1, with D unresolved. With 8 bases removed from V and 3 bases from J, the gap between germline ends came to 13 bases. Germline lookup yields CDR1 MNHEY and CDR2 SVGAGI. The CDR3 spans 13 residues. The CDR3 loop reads CASLLDAYTEAFF. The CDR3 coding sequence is TGTGCCAGCCTTTTGGACGCATACACTGAAGCTTTCTTT.

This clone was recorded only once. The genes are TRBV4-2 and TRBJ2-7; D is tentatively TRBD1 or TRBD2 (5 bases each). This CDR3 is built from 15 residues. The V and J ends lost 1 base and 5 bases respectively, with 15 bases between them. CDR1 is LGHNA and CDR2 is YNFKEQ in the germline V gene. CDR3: CASSQAHGTTDEQYF. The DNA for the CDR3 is TGTGCCAGCAGCCAAGCCCACGGGACCACGGACGAGCAGTACTTC.

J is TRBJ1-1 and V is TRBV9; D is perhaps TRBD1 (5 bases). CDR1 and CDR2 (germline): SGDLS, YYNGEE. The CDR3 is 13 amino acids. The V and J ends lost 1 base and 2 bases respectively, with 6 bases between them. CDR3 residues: CASSVRGNTEAFF. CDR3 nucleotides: TGTGCCAGCAGCGTACGGGGCAACACTGAAGCTTTCTTT.

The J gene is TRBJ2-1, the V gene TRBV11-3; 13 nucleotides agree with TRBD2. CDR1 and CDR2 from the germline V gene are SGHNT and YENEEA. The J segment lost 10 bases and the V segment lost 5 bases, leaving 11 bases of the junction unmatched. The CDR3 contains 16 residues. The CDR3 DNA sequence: TGTGCCAGCAGCCGGGCCGGGACTAGCGGGACTCGCGAGCAGTTCTTC. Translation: CASSRAGTSGTREQFF.

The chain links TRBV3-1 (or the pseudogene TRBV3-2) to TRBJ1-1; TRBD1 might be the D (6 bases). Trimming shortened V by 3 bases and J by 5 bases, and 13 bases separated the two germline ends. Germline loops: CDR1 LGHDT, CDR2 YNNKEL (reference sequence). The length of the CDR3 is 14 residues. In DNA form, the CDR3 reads TGTGCCAGCAGCCAGAACCGGGACACAACTGAAGCTTTCTTT. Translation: CASSQNRDTTEAFF.

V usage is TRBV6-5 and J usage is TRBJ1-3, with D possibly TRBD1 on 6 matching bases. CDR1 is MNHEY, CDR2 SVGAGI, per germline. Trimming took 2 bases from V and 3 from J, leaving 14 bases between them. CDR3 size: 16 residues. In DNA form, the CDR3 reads TGTGCCAGCAGTTACAACCGACGGGGGCTTGGAAACACCATATATTTT. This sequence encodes CASSYNRRGLGNTIYF.

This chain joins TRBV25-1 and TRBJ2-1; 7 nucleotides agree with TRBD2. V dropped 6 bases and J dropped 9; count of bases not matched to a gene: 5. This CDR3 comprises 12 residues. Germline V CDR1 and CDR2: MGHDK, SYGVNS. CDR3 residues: CASRGRASEQFF. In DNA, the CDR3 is TGTGCCAGCAGAGGGAGGGCCAGTGAGCAGTTCTTC.

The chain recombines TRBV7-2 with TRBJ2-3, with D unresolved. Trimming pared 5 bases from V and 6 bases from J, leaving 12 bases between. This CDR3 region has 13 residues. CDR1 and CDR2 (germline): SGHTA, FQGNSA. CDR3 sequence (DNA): TGTGCCAGCAGCCTCATCGGTTGGGATACGCAGTATTTT. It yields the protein CASSLIGWDTQYF.

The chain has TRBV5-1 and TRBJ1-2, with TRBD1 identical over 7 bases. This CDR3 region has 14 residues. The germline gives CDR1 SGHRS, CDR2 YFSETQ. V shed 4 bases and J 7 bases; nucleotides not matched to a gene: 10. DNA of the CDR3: TGCGCCAGCAGCCGACGGGACAGATTAAGTGGCTACACCTTC. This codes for CASSRRDRLSGYTF. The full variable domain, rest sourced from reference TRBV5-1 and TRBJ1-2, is KAGVTQTPRYLIKTRGQQVTLSCSPISGHRSVSWYQQTPGQGLQFLFEYFSETQRNKGNFPGRFSGRQFSNSRSEMNVSTLELGDSALYLCASSRRDRLSGYTFGSGTRLTVV.

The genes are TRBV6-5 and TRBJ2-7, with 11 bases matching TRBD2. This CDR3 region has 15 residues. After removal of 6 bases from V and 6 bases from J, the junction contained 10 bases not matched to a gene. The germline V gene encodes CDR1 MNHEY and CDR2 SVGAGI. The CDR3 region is CASSPNSGRASEQYF. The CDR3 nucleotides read TGTGCCAGCAGCCCGAATAGCGGGAGGGCCTCCGAGCAGTACTTC.